The clone carrying this T cell receptor beta chain was picked up many times. Its antigen is not known. Template material for amplifying TCR beta CDR3 regions consisted of RNA transcripts. The TCR CDR3 was amplified in a first-round RT-PCR using the HTBI primer set. TCRdb processed the multiplex PCR reads anew with MiXCR; each CDR3 protein has one entry. The sample lists 210,000 or so distinct CDR3 sequences; about 15% were seen once. This sample was taken from a study of T cells in Graves' hyperthyroidism and ophthalmopathy. CDR1 LGHDT and CDR2 YNNKEL come from the germline V gene (reference sequence). The CDR3 has 15 amino acids. Trimming cost V 2 bases and J 1 base, with 11 bases left between them. Findings and caveats of the study: Ophthalmopathy cases were set apart from stable hyperthyroidism by a 13 V-J model.

This receptor was obtained from a man aged 50 or older with Graves' hyperthyroidism. V and J are TRBV3-1 and TRBJ2-5; D possibly corresponds to TRBD2 (6 bases). Sequencing was done on a sample of blood. The CDR3 DNA follows: TGTGCCAGCAGCCAAAGGTCCGGGAGCCAAGAGACCCAGTACTTC. Translated: CASSQRSGSQETQYF.